These T cell receptor beta chains were read from a single sample in a study of spatial heterogeneity in lung cancer. TCRdb passed the 5' RACE reads through MiXCR, listing each CDR3 protein once. The sample consists of thousands of distinct CDR3 sequences, about 12% of them appearing once. The sample consisted of normal lung tissue next to the tumor, taken at surgery. These receptors originate from a female donor with early-stage non-small cell lung cancer. The CDR3 runs from the conserved cysteine through the conserved F or W. Fields, in order: clone size, V gene, J gene, D gene, CDR3 protein, CDR3 DNA. A D gene is named only where the DNA matches it firmly. Not every row has a clone size; where given, it reads once, few, many or a size class.

>medium-sized|TRBV6-2/TRBV6-3|TRBJ2-7|.
CASSTNLADISYEQYF
TGTGCCAGCAGTACCAACCTAGCTGACATATCCTACGAGCAGTACTTC
>few|TRBV4-3|TRBJ1-6|TRBD1
CASSLTLARQGLNSPLHF
TGCGCCAGCAGCCTTACTCTCGCCAGACAGGGGCTGAATTCACCCCTCCACTTT
>.|TRBV10-3|TRBJ2-1|TRBD2
CAVGALAGDNEQFF
TGTGCCGTTGGGGCCCTAGCGGGGGACAATGAGCAGTTCTTC
>.|TRBV3-1|TRBJ1-4|.
CASSPHGGATNEKLFF
TGTGCCAGCAGCCCACACGGGGGAGCAACTAATGAAAAACTGTTTTTT
>.|TRBV12-3/TRBV12-4|TRBJ2-3|.
CASSSSPQRRTDTQYF
TGTGCCAGCAGTTCCTCACCGCAGCGTCGCACAGATACGCAGTATTTT
>medium-sized|TRBV6-6|TRBJ1-5|.
CASSAGQTSGYSNQPQHF
TGTGCCAGCAGCGCCGGACAAACTAGCGGATATAGCAATCAGCCCCAGCATTTT
>.|TRBV7-3|TRBJ2-1|TRBD1
CASSLVPGQPDNEQFF
TGTGCCAGCAGTTTGGTCCCGGGACAGCCCGACAATGAGCAGTTCTTC
>.|TRBV6-6|TRBJ1-4|.
CASSPGDTNEKLFF
TGTGCCAGCAGCCCAGGGGACACTAATGAAAAACTGTTTTTT
>medium-sized|TRBV7-9|TRBJ2-5|TRBD1
CASSSPTGPETQYF
TGTGCCAGCAGCTCCCCGACAGGGCCAGAGACCCAGTACTTC
>medium-sized|TRBV20-1|TRBJ2-1|TRBD1
CSARDFRQGARNEQFF
TGCAGTGCTAGAGATTTTAGACAGGGGGCAAGAAATGAGCAGTTCTTC
>many|TRBV20-1|TRBJ2-1|.
CSARVRVRDYEQFF
TGCAGTGCTAGAGTTCGAGTAAGGGACTATGAGCAGTTCTTC